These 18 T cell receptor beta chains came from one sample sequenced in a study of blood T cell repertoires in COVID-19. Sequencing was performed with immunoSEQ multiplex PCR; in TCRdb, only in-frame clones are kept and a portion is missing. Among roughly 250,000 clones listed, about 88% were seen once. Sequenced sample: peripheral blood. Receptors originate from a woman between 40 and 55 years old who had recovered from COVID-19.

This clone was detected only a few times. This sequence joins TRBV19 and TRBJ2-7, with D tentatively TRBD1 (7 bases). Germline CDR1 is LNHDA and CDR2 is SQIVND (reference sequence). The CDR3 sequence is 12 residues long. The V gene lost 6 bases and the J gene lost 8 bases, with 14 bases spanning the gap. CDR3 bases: TGTGCCAGTAGACGGCAGGGGGGACAGCAGTACTTC. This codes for CASRRQGGQQYF.

Here the CDR3 DNA reads TGTGCCAGCAGCCGCAATTCCGGGACTAGAAGGTCCGGGGAGCTGTTTTTT. It encodes CASSRNSGTRRSGELFF. This chain uses TRBV7-2 with TRBJ2-2, with 8 positions matching TRBD2. The trim removed 5 bases at V and 6 bases at J, leaving 14 bases unmatched. Germline loops: CDR1 SGHTA, CDR2 FQGNSA. This CDR3 has 17 residues. The variable domain in full, with the rest retrieved from reference TRBV7-2 and TRBJ2-2, is GAGVSQSPSNKVTEKGKDVELRCDPISGHTALYWYRQSLGQGLEFLIYFQGNSAPDKSGLPSDRFSAERTGGSVSTLTIQRTQQEDSAVYLCASSRNSGTRRSGELFFGEGSRLTVL.

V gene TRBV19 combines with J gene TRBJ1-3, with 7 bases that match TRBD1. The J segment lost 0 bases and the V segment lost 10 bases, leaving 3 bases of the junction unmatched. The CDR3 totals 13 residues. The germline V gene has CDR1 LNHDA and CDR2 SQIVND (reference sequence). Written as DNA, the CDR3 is TGTGCCACCCGGGACAGCTCTGGAAACACCATATATTTT. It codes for CATRDSSGNTIYF.

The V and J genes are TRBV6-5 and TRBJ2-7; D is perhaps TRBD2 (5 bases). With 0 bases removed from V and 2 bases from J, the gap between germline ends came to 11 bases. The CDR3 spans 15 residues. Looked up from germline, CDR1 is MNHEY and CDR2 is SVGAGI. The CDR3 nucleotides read TGTGCCAGCAGTTACTCCGACACGGGAACCTACGAGCAGTACTTC. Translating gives CASSYSDTGTYEQYF.

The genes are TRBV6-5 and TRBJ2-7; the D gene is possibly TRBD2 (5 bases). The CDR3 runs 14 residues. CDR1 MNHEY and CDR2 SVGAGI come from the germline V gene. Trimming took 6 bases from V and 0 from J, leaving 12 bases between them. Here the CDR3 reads CASRREFISYEQYF. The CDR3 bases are TGTGCCAGCAGAAGGGAGTTCATCTCCTACGAGCAGTACTTC.

This CDR3 is CASRDRGSYEQYF. In DNA form, the CDR3 reads TGTGCCAGCAGGGACAGGGGCAGCTACGAGCAGTACTTC. V usage is TRBV7-9 and J usage is TRBJ2-7; 9 nucleotides match TRBD1. This CDR3 is built from 13 residues. V lost 6 bases, J lost 3 bases, and 3 bases stayed unmatched. Germline V CDR1 and CDR2: SEHNR, FQNEAQ (reference sequence).

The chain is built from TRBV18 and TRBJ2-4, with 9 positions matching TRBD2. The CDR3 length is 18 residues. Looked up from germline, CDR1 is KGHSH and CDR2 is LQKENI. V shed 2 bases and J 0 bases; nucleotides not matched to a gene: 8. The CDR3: CASSPRLAGSLAKNIQYF. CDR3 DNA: TGTGCCAGCTCACCAAGGCTAGCGGGGTCACTAGCCAAAAACATTCAGTACTTC.

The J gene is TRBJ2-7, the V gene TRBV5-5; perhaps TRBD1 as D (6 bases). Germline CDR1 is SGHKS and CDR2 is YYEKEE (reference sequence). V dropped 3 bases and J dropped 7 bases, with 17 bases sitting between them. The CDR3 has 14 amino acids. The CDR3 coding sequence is TGTGCCAGCAGCTCTTGGACAGACAGGATTGAGCAGTACTTC. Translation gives CASSSWTDRIEQYF. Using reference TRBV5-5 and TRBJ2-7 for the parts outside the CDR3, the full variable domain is DAGVTQSPTHLIKTRGQQVTLRCSPISGHKSVSWYQQVLGQGPQFIFQYYEKEERGRGNFPDRFSARQFPNYSSELNVNALLLGDSALYLCASSSWTDRIEQYFGPGTRLTVT.

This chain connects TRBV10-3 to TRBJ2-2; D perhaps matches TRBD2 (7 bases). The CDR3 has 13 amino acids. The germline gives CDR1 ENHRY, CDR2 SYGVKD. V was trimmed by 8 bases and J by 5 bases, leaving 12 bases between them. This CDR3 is CAIGGAGTGELFF. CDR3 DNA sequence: TGTGCCATCGGGGGGGCTGGTACCGGGGAGCTGTTTTTT.

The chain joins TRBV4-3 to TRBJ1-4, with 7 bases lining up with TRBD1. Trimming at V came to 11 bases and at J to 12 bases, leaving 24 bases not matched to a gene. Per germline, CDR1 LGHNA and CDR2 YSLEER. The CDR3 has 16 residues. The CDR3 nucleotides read TGCGCCTCACCACTTGACCCGGGACAGCTAATCATAGAACTGTTTTTT. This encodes CASPLDPGQLIIELFF.

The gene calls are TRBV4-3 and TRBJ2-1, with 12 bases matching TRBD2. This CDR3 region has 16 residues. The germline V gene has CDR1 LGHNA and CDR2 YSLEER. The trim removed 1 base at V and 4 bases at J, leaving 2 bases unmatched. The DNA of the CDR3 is TGCGCCAGCAGCCAAGGACTAGCGGGGGCGTACAATGAGCAGTTCTTC. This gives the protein CASSQGLAGAYNEQFF.

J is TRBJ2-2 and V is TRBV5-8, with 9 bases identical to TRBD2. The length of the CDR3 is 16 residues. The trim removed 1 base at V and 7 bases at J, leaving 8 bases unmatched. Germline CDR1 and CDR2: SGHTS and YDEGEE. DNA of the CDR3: TGTGCCAGCAGCTTGTGGTCTAGCGGGAAGGTCGGGGAGCTGTTTTTT. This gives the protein CASSLWSSGKVGELFF.

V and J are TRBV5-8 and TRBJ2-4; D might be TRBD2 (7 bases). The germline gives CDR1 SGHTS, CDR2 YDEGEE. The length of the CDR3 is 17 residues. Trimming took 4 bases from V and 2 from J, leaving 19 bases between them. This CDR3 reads CASSPIGGARTKNIQYF. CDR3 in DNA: TGTGCCAGCAGCCCTATTGGGGGGGCGAGGACCAAAAACATTCAGTACTTC.

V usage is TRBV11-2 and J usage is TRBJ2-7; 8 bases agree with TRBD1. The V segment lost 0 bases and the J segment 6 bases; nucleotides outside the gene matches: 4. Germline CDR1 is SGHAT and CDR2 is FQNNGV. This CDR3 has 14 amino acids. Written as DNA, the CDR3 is TGTGCCAGCAGCTTAGACAGGGGGCAGGGCGAGCAGTACTTC. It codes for CASSLDRGQGEQYF.

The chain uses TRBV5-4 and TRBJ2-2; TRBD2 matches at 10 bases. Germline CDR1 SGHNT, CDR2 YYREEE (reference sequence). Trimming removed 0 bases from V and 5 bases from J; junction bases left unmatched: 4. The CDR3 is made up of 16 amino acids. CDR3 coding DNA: TGTGCCAGCAGCTTGGTAGCGGGAGGAGGAACCGGGGAGCTGTTTTTT. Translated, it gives CASSLVAGGGTGELFF.

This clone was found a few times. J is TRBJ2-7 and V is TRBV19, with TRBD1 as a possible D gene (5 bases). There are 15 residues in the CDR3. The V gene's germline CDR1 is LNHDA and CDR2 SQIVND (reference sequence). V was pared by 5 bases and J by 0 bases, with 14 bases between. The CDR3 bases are TGTGCCAGTAGTCGCGACAGTTGGGGCTCCTACGAGCAGTACTTC. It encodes CASSRDSWGSYEQYF.

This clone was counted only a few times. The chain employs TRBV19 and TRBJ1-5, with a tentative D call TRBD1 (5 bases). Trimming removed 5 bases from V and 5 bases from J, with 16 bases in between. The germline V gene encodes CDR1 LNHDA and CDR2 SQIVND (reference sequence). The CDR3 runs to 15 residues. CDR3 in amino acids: CASSDSLKRDQPQHF. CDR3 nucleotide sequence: TGTGCCAGTAGTGACAGCCTAAAAAGGGATCAGCCCCAGCATTTT.

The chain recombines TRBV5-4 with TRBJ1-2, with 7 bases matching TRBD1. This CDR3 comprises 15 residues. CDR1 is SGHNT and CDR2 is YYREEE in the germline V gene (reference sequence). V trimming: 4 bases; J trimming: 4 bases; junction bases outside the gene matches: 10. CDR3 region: CASSDRMTGTYGYTF. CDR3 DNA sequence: TGTGCCAGCAGCGATCGAATGACAGGGACCTATGGCTACACCTTC.